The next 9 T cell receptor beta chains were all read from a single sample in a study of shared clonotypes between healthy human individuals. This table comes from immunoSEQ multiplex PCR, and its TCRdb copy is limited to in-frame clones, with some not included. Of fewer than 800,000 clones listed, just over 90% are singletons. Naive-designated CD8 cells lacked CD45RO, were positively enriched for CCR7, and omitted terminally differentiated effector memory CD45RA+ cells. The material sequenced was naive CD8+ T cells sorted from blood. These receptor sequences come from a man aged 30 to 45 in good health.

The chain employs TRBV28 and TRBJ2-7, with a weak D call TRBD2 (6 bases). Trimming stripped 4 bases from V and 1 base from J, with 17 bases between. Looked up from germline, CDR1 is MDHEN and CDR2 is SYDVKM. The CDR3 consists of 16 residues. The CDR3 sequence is CASSSVGGLPSYEQYF. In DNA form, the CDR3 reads TGTGCCAGCAGTTCGGTTGGAGGGCTCCCATCCTACGAGCAGTACTTC.

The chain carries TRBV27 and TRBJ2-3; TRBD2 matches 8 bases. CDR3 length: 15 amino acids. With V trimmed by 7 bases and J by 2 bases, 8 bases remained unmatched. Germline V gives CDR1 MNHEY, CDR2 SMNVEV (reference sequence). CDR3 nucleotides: TGTGCCAGCACCAGTCTAGCGGGTAACACAGATACGCAGTATTTT. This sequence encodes CASTSLAGNTDTQYF.

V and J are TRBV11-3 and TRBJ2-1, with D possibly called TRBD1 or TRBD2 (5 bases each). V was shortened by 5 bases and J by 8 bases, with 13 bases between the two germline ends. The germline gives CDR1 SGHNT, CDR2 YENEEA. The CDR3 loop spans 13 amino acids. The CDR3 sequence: CASSPGTGDEQFF. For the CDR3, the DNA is TGTGCCAGCAGCCCGGGGACCGGGGATGAGCAGTTCTTC.

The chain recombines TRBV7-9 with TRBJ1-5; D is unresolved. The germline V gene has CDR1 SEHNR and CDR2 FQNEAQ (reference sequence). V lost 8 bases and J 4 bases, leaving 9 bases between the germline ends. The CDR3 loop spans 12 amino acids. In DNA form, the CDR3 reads TGTGCCAGCGGGAGGGATAATCAGCCCCAGCATTTT. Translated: CASGRDNQPQHF.

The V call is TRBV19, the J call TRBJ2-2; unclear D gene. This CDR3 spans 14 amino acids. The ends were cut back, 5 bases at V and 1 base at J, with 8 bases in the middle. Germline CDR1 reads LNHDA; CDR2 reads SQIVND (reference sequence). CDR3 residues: CASSSRQNTGELFF. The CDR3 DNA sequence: TGTGCCAGTAGTTCGCGCCAGAACACCGGGGAGCTGTTTTTT.

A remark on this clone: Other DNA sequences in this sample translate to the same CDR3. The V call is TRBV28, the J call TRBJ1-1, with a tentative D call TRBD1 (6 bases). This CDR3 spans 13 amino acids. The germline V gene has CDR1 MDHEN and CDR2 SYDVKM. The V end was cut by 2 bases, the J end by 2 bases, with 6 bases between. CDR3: CASSLGGNTEAFF. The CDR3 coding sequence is TGTGCCAGCAGTTTAGGGGGCAACACTGAAGCTTTCTTT.

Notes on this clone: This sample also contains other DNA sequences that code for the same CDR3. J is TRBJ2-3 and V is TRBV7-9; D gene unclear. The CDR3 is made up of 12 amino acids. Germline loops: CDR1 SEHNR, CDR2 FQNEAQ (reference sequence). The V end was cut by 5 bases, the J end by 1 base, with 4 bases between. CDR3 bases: TGTGCCAGCAGCCTTGGCACAGATACGCAGTATTTT. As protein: CASSLGTDTQYF.

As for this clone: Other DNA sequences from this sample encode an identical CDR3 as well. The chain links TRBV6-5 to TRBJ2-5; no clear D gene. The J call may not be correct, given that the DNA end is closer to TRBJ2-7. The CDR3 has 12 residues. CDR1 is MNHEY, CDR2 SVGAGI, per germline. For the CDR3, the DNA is TGTGCCAGCAGTTACTCACCCTACGAGCAGTACTTC. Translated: CASSYSPYEQYF.

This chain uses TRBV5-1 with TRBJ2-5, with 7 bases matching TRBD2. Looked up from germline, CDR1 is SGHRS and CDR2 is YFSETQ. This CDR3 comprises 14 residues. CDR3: CATMKHSGQETQYF. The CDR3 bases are TGCGCAACCATGAAGCATAGCGGGCAAGAGACCCAGTACTTC.